This is a list of T cell receptor beta chains from one sample in a study of shared clonotypes between healthy human individuals. The repertoire was sequenced with immunoSEQ multiplex PCR; TCRdb's copy has only in-frame clones and lacks some. The table lists about 2.4 million clones, 90% to 95% of them singletons. Sequences were obtained from naive CD4+ T cells sorted from blood. These receptors came from a man aged 18 to 29 in good health. Each CDR3 is given with its conserved first and last residue. Fields, in order: V gene, clone size, D gene, J gene, CDR3 protein, CDR3 DNA. The D gene is left open where the match is weak. Clone size, where shown, is once, few, many, or a class for clones that have expanded.

>TRBV15|NA|NA|TRBJ2-7
CATSTRDSLTYEQYF
TGTGCCACCAGCACCCGGGACTCCCTTACCTACGAGCAGTACTTC
>TRBV7-9|NA|TRBD1|TRBJ1-3
CASSFGTGDSGNTIYF
TGTGCCAGCAGCTTTGGGACAGGGGACTCTGGAAACACCATATATTTT
>TRBV18|NA|NA|TRBJ1-4
CASSLPGGTEKLFF
TGTGCCAGCTCGCTTCCCGGGGGTACTGAAAAACTGTTTTTT
>TRBV7-2|NA|TRBD2|TRBJ2-7
CASSSQGLAGGPGEQYF
TGTGCCAGCAGCTCCCAGGGACTAGCGGGGGGGCCGGGGGAGCAGTACTTC
>TRBV27|NA|TRBD1|TRBJ1-1
CASSFRDSSGGEAFF
TGTGCCAGCAGTTTCCGGGACAGCTCCGGGGGGGAAGCTTTCTTT
>TRBV5-1|NA|NA|TRBJ2-7
CASSLGRDYEQYF
TGCGCCAGCAGCTTGGGACGGGATTACGAGCAGTACTTC
>TRBV6-5|NA|TRBD1|TRBJ1-5
CASSINRGPDQPQHF
TGTGCCAGCAGTATAAACAGGGGGCCCGATCAGCCCCAGCATTTT
>TRBV5-4|NA|NA|TRBJ1-4
CASSLALPGQNEKLFF
TGTGCCAGCAGCTTGGCTCTCCCGGGACAAAATGAAAAACTGTTTTTT
>TRBV4-1|once|NA|TRBJ1-1
CASSQIAGANTEAFF
TGCGCCAGCAGCCAGATTGCGGGGGCGAACACTGAAGCTTTCTTT
>TRBV9|few|TRBD1|TRBJ1-6
CASSVASDRGNSPLHF
TGTGCCAGCAGCGTAGCTTCGGACAGGGGTAATTCACCCCTCCACTTT
>TRBV9|NA|TRBD1|TRBJ2-5
CASSRDRDGVEQETQYF
TGTGCCAGCAGCCGGGACAGGGATGGCGTGGAGCAAGAGACCCAGTACTTC
>TRBV5-6|NA|NA|TRBJ2-1
CASSLEQILTGEQFF
TGTGCCAGCAGCTTGGAACAGATCTTGACCGGGGAGCAGTTCTTC
>TRBV19|NA|NA|TRBJ1-1
CASSLVSASAFF
TGTGCCAGTAGTCTCGTGAGTGCATCGGCTTTCTTT
>TRBV11-2|NA|NA|TRBJ2-3
CASSLIARTSTDTQYF
TGTGCCAGCAGCCTAATCGCCAGGACAAGCACAGATACGCAGTATTTT
>TRBV7-9|NA|NA|TRBJ1-4
CASSLGRTTNEKLFF
TGTGCCAGCAGCTTAGGTCGCACAACTAATGAAAAACTGTTTTTT
>TRBV7-2|NA|NA|TRBJ2-3
CASSPRGRSTDTQYF
TGTGCCAGCAGCCCAAGAGGTCGGTCTACAGATACGCAGTATTTT
>TRBV19|NA|TRBD2|TRBJ2-7
CASSISGSTNYEQYF
TGTGCCAGTAGTATAAGCGGGAGCACCAACTACGAGCAGTACTTC
>TRBV5-4|NA|NA|TRBJ1-1
CASSGGPQNTEAFF
TGTGCCAGCAGCGGAGGACCGCAGAACACTGAAGCTTTCTTT
>TRBV5-1|NA|NA|TRBJ2-3
CASSFSGAVTDTQYF
TGCGCCAGCAGCTTTTCTGGGGCCGTCACAGATACGCAGTATTTT
>TRBV28|NA|TRBD1|TRBJ1-4
CASSSGTGGNEKLFF
TGTGCCAGCAGTTCCGGGACAGGGGGAAATGAAAAACTGTTTTTT
>TRBV6-1|NA|NA|TRBJ1-2
CASSLITLTHGYTF
TGTGCCAGCAGTTTAATTACATTAACCCATGGCTACACCTTC
>TRBV29-1|NA|NA|TRBJ1-6
CSVGLDPNSPLHF
TGCAGCGTTGGACTAGATCCTAATTCACCCCTCCACTTT
>TRBV6-5|NA|NA|TRBJ2-3
CASRRGGADTQYF
TGTGCCAGCAGGAGGGGGGGGGCAGATACGCAGTATTTT
>TRBV2|NA|NA|TRBJ1-5
CASSELEGGSQPQHF
TGTGCCAGCAGTGAACTGGAAGGGGGAAGTCAGCCCCAGCATTTT
>TRBV5-4|NA|NA|TRBJ2-7
CASSFQGLTLSYEQYF
TGTGCCAGCAGCTTCCAGGGGCTAACTCTCTCCTACGAGCAGTACTTC
>TRBV19|NA|NA|TRBJ1-2
CASTPPTANYGYTF
TGTGCCAGTACTCCCCCGACAGCTAACTATGGCTACACCTTC
>TRBV9|NA|NA|TRBJ2-1
CASSARDPPSSEQFF
TGTGCCAGCAGCGCTAGGGACCCTCCCAGCTCAGAGCAGTTCTTC
>TRBV1|NA|NA|TRBJ2-7
CTIPRGQYF
TGCACCATCCCTCGGGGGCAGTACTTC
>TRBV7-8|NA|NA|TRBJ1-6
CASGLFNSPLHF
TGTGCCAGCGGCCTATTTAATTCACCCCTCCACTTT
>TRBV11-3|NA|NA|TRBJ2-3
CASSLDNWSTDTQYF
TGTGCCAGCAGCTTAGATAATTGGAGCACAGATACGCAGTATTTT
>TRBV7-6|many|NA|TRBJ2-5
CASSSPGTEIDQYF
TGTGCCAGCAGCTCCCCCGGGACCGAGATTGACCAGTACTTC
>TRBV7-2|NA|NA|TRBJ1-1
CASSLYSWNTEAFF
TGTGCCAGCAGCCTTTACTCCTGGAACACTGAAGCTTTCTTT
>TRBV9|NA|NA|TRBJ2-6
CASSPGSASGANVLTF
TGTGCCAGCAGCCCCGGCTCGGCGTCTGGGGCCAACGTCCTGACTTTC
>TRBV4-3|NA|NA|TRBJ2-5
CASSQALGSGQNNKQETQYF
TGCGCCAGCAGCCAAGCCCTCGGGTCTGGGCAAAATAACAAGCAAGAGACCCAGTACTTC
>TRBV5-1|NA|NA|TRBJ1-4
CASSQGQRGTKLFF
TGCGCCAGCAGCCAGGGCCAAAGGGGGACGAAACTGTTTTTT
>TRBV27|NA|NA|TRBJ2-7
CASRWDGLSYEQYF
TGTGCCAGCAGATGGGACGGACTCTCCTACGAGCAGTACTTC
>TRBV5-5|NA|TRBD2|TRBJ2-7
CATSGQFRSGGAYEQYF
TGTGCCACCAGCGGGCAGTTTAGGAGCGGGGGAGCCTACGAGCAGTACTTC
>TRBV27|NA|NA|TRBJ1-1
CASSPRGPRNTEAFF
TGTGCCAGCAGTCCACGGGGACCGAGGAACACTGAAGCTTTCTTT
>TRBV5-1|NA|NA|TRBJ2-7
CASSLVASTSYEQYF
TGCGCCAGCAGCTTGGTCGCCTCAACCTCCTACGAGCAGTACTTC
>TRBV2|once|TRBD2|TRBJ2-7
CASSDGTSGIPEQYF
TGTGCCAGCAGTGACGGGACTAGCGGGATTCCCGAGCAGTACTTC
>TRBV2|NA|NA|TRBJ1-6
CASSQSINSPLHF
TGTGCCAGCAGTCAGTCGATTAATTCACCCCTCCACTTT
>TRBV5-1|NA|NA|TRBJ2-1
CASRQNTAGNHEQFF
TGCGCCAGCAGACAAAACACCGCGGGGAACCATGAGCAGTTCTTC
>TRBV9|NA|NA|TRBJ2-3
CASSVGVQDTQYF
TGTGCCAGCAGCGTGGGGGTTCAGGATACGCAGTATTTT
>TRBV10-2|NA|TRBD2|TRBJ2-1
CASSENKGLASYNEQFF
TGCGCCAGCAGTGAGAATAAGGGACTAGCCTCCTACAATGAGCAGTTCTTC
>TRBV6-5|once|NA|TRBJ2-5
CASSENRRETQYF
TGTGCCAGCAGTGAAAACAGAAGGGAGACCCAGTACTTC